A selection of T cell receptor beta chains follows, all from one sample in a study of post-analysis software for immune sequencing data. TCRdb re-called the PCR reads through MiXCR, storing one row per CDR3 protein. The sample lists 450,000 to 700,000 distinct CDR3 sequences; roughly 46% were seen once. The material sequenced was blood. Source of these receptors: a girl aged 5-17 years with multiple sclerosis. The CDR3 runs from the conserved cysteine through the conserved F or W. Fields, in order: V gene, clone size, J gene, D gene, CDR3 DNA, CDR3 protein. The D gene is left open where the match is weak. Rows may omit the clone size; those that give it use once, few, many or a size class.

v_gene: TRBV5-1; abundance: .; j_gene: TRBJ2-7; d_gene: TRBD2; CDR3nt: TGCGCCAGCAGCTTGGACGGACCATCGGGGGGCGAGCAGTACTTC; CDR3aa: CASSLDGPSGGEQYF
v_gene: TRBV2; abundance: .; j_gene: TRBJ1-4; d_gene: .; CDR3nt: TGTGCCAGCAGTCACCGGCCCGCAACTAATGAAAAACTGTTTTTT; CDR3aa: CASSHRPATNEKLFF
v_gene: TRBV29-1; abundance: few; j_gene: TRBJ2-6; d_gene: .; CDR3nt: TGCAGCGTAGCAGGGTCTGGGGCCAACGTCCTGACTTTC; CDR3aa: CSVAGSGANVLTF
v_gene: TRBV12-3/TRBV12-4; abundance: .; j_gene: TRBJ1-5; d_gene: .; CDR3nt: TGTGCCAGCGTCTTAGCGGCATCACACAATCAGCCCCAGCATTTT; CDR3aa: CASVLAASHNQPQHF
v_gene: TRBV12-3/TRBV12-4; abundance: few; j_gene: TRBJ1-2; d_gene: .; CDR3nt: TGTGCCAGCAGTTTTACGCGGACAGCCAACTATGGCTACACCTTC; CDR3aa: CASSFTRTANYGYTF
v_gene: TRBV4-1; abundance: .; j_gene: TRBJ2-3; d_gene: .; CDR3nt: TGCGCCAGCAGCCAAGCCCGTGGCACAGATACGCAGTATTTT; CDR3aa: CASSQARGTDTQYF
v_gene: TRBV20-1; abundance: .; j_gene: TRBJ2-5; d_gene: TRBD2; CDR3nt: TGCAGTGCCACCAGCGGGGAGCCCCAAGAGACCCAGTACTTC; CDR3aa: CSATSGEPQETQYF
v_gene: TRBV20-1; abundance: .; j_gene: TRBJ2-1; d_gene: TRBD2; CDR3nt: TGCAGTGCTCAGCGGGGAGGAGGTTACAATGAGCAGTTCTTC; CDR3aa: CSAQRGGGYNEQFF
v_gene: TRBV5-1; abundance: .; j_gene: TRBJ2-4; d_gene: .; CDR3nt: TGCGCCAGCAGATTGGAAGGGCTTAACGGGCGCATTCAGTACTTC; CDR3aa: CASRLEGLNGRIQYF
v_gene: TRBV5-1; abundance: few; j_gene: TRBJ2-5; d_gene: .; CDR3nt: TGCGCCAGCAGCCCACTGGCGGGGGCCCAAGAGACCCAGTACTTC; CDR3aa: CASSPLAGAQETQYF
v_gene: TRBV6-6; abundance: .; j_gene: TRBJ2-5; d_gene: .; CDR3nt: TGTGCCAGCAGTTACCGCGTGGGGCAAGAGACCCAGTACTTC; CDR3aa: CASSYRVGQETQYF
v_gene: TRBV20-1; abundance: few; j_gene: TRBJ1-2; d_gene: .; CDR3nt: TGCAGTGCTAAGAAGACCACCTCGAACTATGGCTACACCTTC; CDR3aa: CSAKKTTSNYGYTF
v_gene: TRBV7-9; abundance: .; j_gene: TRBJ2-1; d_gene: .; CDR3nt: TGTGCCAGCAGCTCCGGGACACAGTACAATGAGCAGTTCTTC; CDR3aa: CASSSGTQYNEQFF
v_gene: TRBV27; abundance: few; j_gene: TRBJ2-7; d_gene: TRBD2; CDR3nt: TGTGCCAGCAGTTTATTAGCGGGAGGGCCCCACGAGCAGTACTTC; CDR3aa: CASSLLAGGPHEQYF
v_gene: TRBV12-3/TRBV12-4; abundance: few; j_gene: TRBJ2-5; d_gene: TRBD1; CDR3nt: TGTGCCAGCAGTTTGGACAGGGGGAGTGAGCAGTACTTC; CDR3aa: CASSLDRGSEQYF
v_gene: TRBV7-2; abundance: .; j_gene: TRBJ2-5; d_gene: TRBD2; CDR3nt: TGTGCCAGCAGCTTAGTCGGGATCCTCCGGCGGGGGGGAGAGACCCAGTACTTC; CDR3aa: CASSLVGILRRGGETQYF
v_gene: TRBV9; abundance: .; j_gene: TRBJ2-3; d_gene: TRBD2; CDR3nt: TGTGCCAGCAGCGTATTGGGCGGGAGGACAGATACGCAGTATTTT; CDR3aa: CASSVLGGRTDTQYF
v_gene: TRBV20-1; abundance: .; j_gene: TRBJ1-1; d_gene: .; CDR3nt: TGCAGTGCTAGATCCGGGGGGGACACTGAAGCTTTCTTT; CDR3aa: CSARSGGDTEAFF
v_gene: TRBV12-3/TRBV12-4; abundance: once; j_gene: TRBJ2-1; d_gene: .; CDR3nt: TGTGCCAGCAGTATTACTCGCCCCTACCAGTTCTTC; CDR3aa: CASSITRPYQFF
v_gene: TRBV10-3; abundance: .; j_gene: TRBJ1-2; d_gene: .; CDR3nt: TGTGCCATCAGTGAGTCGTTAGGAGGCTACACCTTC; CDR3aa: CAISESLGGYTF
v_gene: TRBV5-1; abundance: few; j_gene: TRBJ2-7; d_gene: .; CDR3nt: TGCGCCAGCAGCTCCCTAGGCCGACAGCACTACGAGCAGTACTTC; CDR3aa: CASSSLGRQHYEQYF
v_gene: TRBV9; abundance: .; j_gene: TRBJ2-1; d_gene: .; CDR3nt: TGTGCCAGCAGCGTTGAAGGCAGGGGAACCTACAATGAGCAGTTCTTC; CDR3aa: CASSVEGRGTYNEQFF
v_gene: TRBV12-3/TRBV12-4; abundance: .; j_gene: TRBJ2-7; d_gene: TRBD2; CDR3nt: TGTGCCAGCAGTTTTGGTGCTAGCGGGACCTACGAGCAGTACTTC; CDR3aa: CASSFGASGTYEQYF
v_gene: TRBV12-3/TRBV12-4; abundance: once; j_gene: TRBJ2-3; d_gene: .; CDR3nt: TGTGCCAGCAGCCCCACTTCCAGGGTGGCAGATACGCAGTATTTT; CDR3aa: CASSPTSRVADTQYF
v_gene: TRBV29-1; abundance: few; j_gene: TRBJ1-1; d_gene: .; CDR3nt: TGCAGCGTTGGGTATAGGAGGAACACTGAAGCTTTCTTT; CDR3aa: CSVGYRRNTEAFF
v_gene: TRBV30; abundance: .; j_gene: TRBJ2-3; d_gene: .; CDR3nt: TGTGCCTGGAGTGGCAGGGATACGCAGTATTTT; CDR3aa: CAWSGRDTQYF
v_gene: TRBV7-2; abundance: .; j_gene: TRBJ2-2; d_gene: .; CDR3nt: TGTGCCAGCAGCTTAGGGAGAGGGGGGGCACTCACCGGGGAGCTGTTTTTT; CDR3aa: CASSLGRGGALTGELFF
v_gene: TRBV7-2; abundance: .; j_gene: TRBJ1-4; d_gene: TRBD1; CDR3nt: TGTGCCAGCAGCAACCGAGGGACAGGCGTTGAGAAACTGTTTTTT; CDR3aa: CASSNRGTGVEKLFF
v_gene: TRBV5-6; abundance: .; j_gene: TRBJ2-3; d_gene: .; CDR3nt: TGTGCCAGCAGCTTGGCCAATGTCGGTACAGATACGCAGTATTTT; CDR3aa: CASSLANVGTDTQYF
v_gene: TRBV7-2; abundance: few; j_gene: TRBJ2-3; d_gene: .; CDR3nt: TGTGCCAGCAGCTTAGCGATGGGAGATACGCAGTATTTT; CDR3aa: CASSLAMGDTQYF
v_gene: TRBV7-2; abundance: .; j_gene: TRBJ1-5; d_gene: .; CDR3nt: TGTGCCAGCAGCCCCCAGGGTAATGCGGGCAATCAGCCCCAGCATTTT; CDR3aa: CASSPQGNAGNQPQHF
v_gene: TRBV29-1; abundance: .; j_gene: TRBJ1-4; d_gene: .; CDR3nt: TGCAGCGCTGTGAGAGACAGATCTGAAAAACTGTTTTTT; CDR3aa: CSAVRDRSEKLFF
v_gene: TRBV7-7; abundance: few; j_gene: TRBJ2-1; d_gene: TRBD2; CDR3nt: TGTGCCAGCAGCTACGGACTAGCGGGGGTTAATGAGCAGTTCTTC; CDR3aa: CASSYGLAGVNEQFF
v_gene: TRBV12-3/TRBV12-4; abundance: .; j_gene: TRBJ1-2; d_gene: .; CDR3nt: TGTGCCAGCAGCCCGGAAGGTGGTTACTATGGCTACACCTTC; CDR3aa: CASSPEGGYYGYTF
v_gene: TRBV13; abundance: few; j_gene: TRBJ1-2; d_gene: .; CDR3nt: TGTGCCAGCAGCTTGGGGGATGATGGCTACACCTTC; CDR3aa: CASSLGDDGYTF
v_gene: TRBV2; abundance: .; j_gene: TRBJ2-1; d_gene: .; CDR3nt: TGTGCCAGCATCCTGCAGGTCCTTTTATCCAATGAGCAGTTCTTC; CDR3aa: CASILQVLLSNEQFF
v_gene: TRBV7-2; abundance: many; j_gene: TRBJ2-3; d_gene: .; CDR3nt: TGTGCCAGCAGTTCCTACGGGGGTATCACAGATACGCAGTATTTT; CDR3aa: CASSSYGGITDTQYF
v_gene: TRBV20-1; abundance: .; j_gene: TRBJ1-5; d_gene: .; CDR3nt: TGCAGTGCTAGATTGGCCCCGGGGGATATGGATCAGCCCCAGCATTTT; CDR3aa: CSARLAPGDMDQPQHF
v_gene: TRBV20-1; abundance: .; j_gene: TRBJ2-4; d_gene: .; CDR3nt: TGCAGTGCTAGAGATCTGCGGGGACTAGCCAAAAACATTCAGTACTTC; CDR3aa: CSARDLRGLAKNIQYF
v_gene: TRBV11-2; abundance: .; j_gene: TRBJ2-3; d_gene: .; CDR3nt: TGTGCCAGCAGCTTAGGGACGGATTACTACACAGGTACGCAGTATTTT; CDR3aa: CASSLGTDYYTGTQYF
v_gene: TRBV4-2; abundance: .; j_gene: TRBJ2-5; d_gene: .; CDR3nt: TGTGCCAGCAGCCAAGAGACCCGGGGGCCCCAAGAGACCCAGTACTTC; CDR3aa: CASSQETRGPQETQYF
v_gene: TRBV5-1; abundance: .; j_gene: TRBJ1-1; d_gene: .; CDR3nt: TGCGCCAGCAGCAGGACCGAACCGGAGACTGAAGCTTTCTTT; CDR3aa: CASSRTEPETEAFF
v_gene: TRBV29-1; abundance: .; j_gene: TRBJ2-3; d_gene: TRBD1; CDR3nt: TGCAGCGTTGACAAGGGACAGCTAAGCACAGATACGCAGTATTTT; CDR3aa: CSVDKGQLSTDTQYF
v_gene: TRBV5-1; abundance: once; j_gene: TRBJ2-7; d_gene: .; CDR3nt: TGCGCCAGCAGCTTTACCCAAGGGAACTCCCACGAGCAGTACTTC; CDR3aa: CASSFTQGNSHEQYF
v_gene: TRBV5-6; abundance: .; j_gene: TRBJ2-1; d_gene: .; CDR3nt: TGTGCCAGCACACCGCCGGGCCGTCGCGGGCATGAGCAGTTCTTC; CDR3aa: CASTPPGRRGHEQFF
v_gene: TRBV5-1; abundance: few; j_gene: TRBJ2-4; d_gene: .; CDR3nt: TGCGCCAGCAGCTTCGGTAGCCAGGCCATTCAGTACTTC; CDR3aa: CASSFGSQAIQYF
v_gene: TRBV5-1; abundance: .; j_gene: TRBJ2-7; d_gene: .; CDR3nt: TGCGCCAGCAGCTTGAACCCCGGGGAGCAGTACTTC; CDR3aa: CASSLNPGEQYF
v_gene: TRBV5-1; abundance: .; j_gene: TRBJ2-7; d_gene: .; CDR3nt: TGCGCCAGCAGCCGTGACTTTCCGACCTACGAGCAGTACTTC; CDR3aa: CASSRDFPTYEQYF
v_gene: TRBV29-1; abundance: .; j_gene: TRBJ2-2; d_gene: .; CDR3nt: TGCAGCGTTGATGCGGGACGGACTCAAGACGGGGAGCTGTTTTTT; CDR3aa: CSVDAGRTQDGELFF
v_gene: TRBV7-3; abundance: .; j_gene: TRBJ2-1; d_gene: .; CDR3nt: TGTGCCAGCAGCTTACGAAGGGCTGGCTCCTACAATGAGCAGTTCTTC; CDR3aa: CASSLRRAGSYNEQFF
v_gene: TRBV5-1; abundance: .; j_gene: TRBJ2-7; d_gene: .; CDR3nt: TGCGCCAGCAGCTTGGCCGGGACACCTCCCTACGAGCAGTACTTC; CDR3aa: CASSLAGTPPYEQYF
v_gene: TRBV10-3; abundance: few; j_gene: TRBJ1-2; d_gene: .; CDR3nt: TGTGCCACCTCGGGGGGGGCCGTCTATGGCTACACCTTC; CDR3aa: CATSGGAVYGYTF
v_gene: TRBV9; abundance: .; j_gene: TRBJ1-4; d_gene: .; CDR3nt: TGTGCCAGCAGCGTGGGGCTGGATGAAAAACGGTTTTTT; CDR3aa: CASSVGLDEKRFF
v_gene: TRBV4-2; abundance: .; j_gene: TRBJ2-5; d_gene: .; CDR3nt: TGTGCCAGCAGCCAGACCTTTCTGCGGGACCGAAACAGGGGAGAGGAGCAGTACTTC; CDR3aa: CASSQTFLRDRNRGEEQYF